The present TCR beta chain was sequenced within a study of early T cells in non-severe SARS-CoV-2 infection. Broader study findings: Anti-spike CD8 specificities were favored by VDJdb matching, whose results missed private and CD4 specificities.

Each single cDNA molecule received a unique molecular identifier. One entry per CDR3 protein results from TCRdb running MiXCR on the 5' RACE reads. The table has tens of thousands of distinct CDR3 sequences, about a tenth seen once. Notes on this clonotype: What it binds is not known.

The TCR originated in an adult who was a healthcare worker with PCR-confirmed SARS-CoV-2 infection or an uninfected control (not recorded which). Sequenced: whole blood.

The CDR3 here is CSVLGRNTGELFF. The CDR3 bases are TGCAGTGTTCTGGGGCGGAACACCGGGGAGCTGTTTTTT. This chain joins TRBV20-1 and TRBJ2-2; D is possibly TRBD1 (5 bases). The CDR3 has 13 residues. Trimming stripped 7 bases from V and 1 base from J, with 10 bases between. CDR1 is DFQATT and CDR2 is SNEGSKA in the germline V gene (reference sequence).